Shown below are 13 T cell receptor beta chains from a single sample sequenced in a study of graft-versus-host responses after intestinal transplantation. These receptors have no identified antigens. Sequencing was performed with immunoSEQ multiplex PCR; in TCRdb, only in-frame clones are kept and a portion is missing. The sample lists under 95,000 clones; roughly 90% were seen once. Sequences were derived from unstimulated CD8+ T cells sorted from spleen or lymph node cells, sampled before intestinal transplant. These receptors all stem from a human donor who received an intestinal transplant.

This clone was seen only a few times. This chain connects TRBV7-9 to TRBJ2-7, with TRBD1 matching 9 bases. This CDR3 is built from 14 residues. CDR1 and CDR2 (germline): SEHNR, FQNEAQ (reference sequence). The V segment lost 8 bases and the J segment 1 base; nucleotides outside the gene matches: 6. CDR3 in amino acids: CASVPTGGSYEQYF. DNA for the CDR3: TGTGCCAGCGTCCCGACAGGGGGTTCCTACGAGCAGTACTTC.

This clone is a singleton in its sample. The V gene is TRBV9, the J gene TRBJ2-1; 7 positions match TRBD2. The junction had 8 bases not matched to a gene; V was cut back by 6 bases and J by 5 bases. Germline V CDR1 and CDR2: SGDLS, YYNGEE. This CDR3 has 14 residues. CDR3 nucleotides: TGTGCCAGCACCCCCGGGGGGTCGAACAATGAGCAGTTCTTC. The encoded protein is CASTPGGSNNEQFF. Combining the CDR3 with reference TRBV9 and TRBJ2-1 gives the whole variable domain DSGVTQTPKHLITATGQRVTLRCSPRSGDLSVYWYQQSLDQGLQFLIQYYNGEERAKGNILERFSAQQFPDLHSELNLSSLELGDSALYFCASTPGGSNNEQFFGPGTRLTVL.

This chain uses TRBV5-6 with TRBJ2-1; D gene unclear. The germline CDR1 and CDR2 sequences are SGHDT and YYEEEE. There are 12 residues in the CDR3. V was clipped by 4 bases and J by 7 bases, with 9 bases between them. CDR3 nucleotides: TGTGCCAGCAGCACTAACAAGAATGAGCAGTTCTTC. Translating it yields CASSTNKNEQFF. Full variable domain (missing parts from reference TRBV5-6 and TRBJ2-1): DAGVTQSPTHLIKTRGQQVTLRCSPKSGHDTVSWYQQALGQGPQFIFQYYEEEERQRGNFPDRFSGHQFPNYSSELNVNALLLGDSALYLCASSTNKNEQFFGPGTRLTVL.

Points on this clone: The sample carries other DNA sequences with the same CDR3. V is TRBV4-1 and J is TRBJ1-2; D call uncertain. The CDR3 has 11 residues. Germline V gene lookup returns CDR1 MGHRA and CDR2 YSYEKL. V was clipped by 0 bases and J by 7 bases, with 3 bases between them. CDR3 nucleotide sequence: TGCGCCAGCAGCCAAGATAGTGGCTACACCTTC. It codes for CASSQDSGYTF.

The chain links TRBV7-9 to TRBJ1-2; 8 bases line up with TRBD1. In germline, CDR1 is SEHNR, CDR2 FQNEAQ (reference sequence). The CDR3 has 14 residues. The ends lost 5 bases at V and 0 bases at J; junction bases unmatched: 2. In DNA, the CDR3 is TGTGCCAGCAGCAGGACAGGGACTAACTATGGCTACACCTTC. Amino acids: CASSRTGTNYGYTF. Filled out from reference TRBV7-9 and TRBJ1-2, the complete variable domain reads DTGVSQNPRHKITKRGQNVTFRCDPISEHNRLYWYRQTLGQGPEFLTYFQNEAQLEKSRLLSDRFSAERPKGSFSTLEIQRTEQGDSAMYLCASSRTGTNYGYTFGSGTRLTVV.

This chain connects TRBV28 to TRBJ1-3; the D gene is possibly TRBD1 (5 bases). V was cut by 3 bases and J by 0 bases, with 9 bases left in between. Per the germline V gene, CDR1 is MDHEN and CDR2 is SYDVKM. The CDR3 has 15 amino acids. This CDR3 reads CASSLGLSSGNTIYF. In DNA form, the CDR3 reads TGTGCCAGCAGTTTGGGACTATCCTCTGGAAACACCATATATTTT.

The V gene is TRBV5-1, the J gene TRBJ2-7; a weak D match, TRBD2 (6 bases). The germline gives CDR1 SGHRS, CDR2 YFSETQ. This CDR3 contains 13 residues. Between the trimmed V and J ends, which lost 0 bases and 3 bases, there was a span of 7 bases. CDR3 DNA: TGCGCCAGCAGCTTGGGACTAGACTACGAGCAGTACTTC. Amino acid sequence: CASSLGLDYEQYF.

The J gene is TRBJ1-2, the V gene TRBV6-6, with a weak D call TRBD1 (6 bases). The CDR3 sequence is 14 residues long. The germline CDR1 and CDR2 sequences are MNHNY and SVGAGI (reference sequence). V gave up 1 base and J gave up 8 bases, with 14 bases separating them. The CDR3 sequence is CASSYYGQNSGYTF. The CDR3 coding sequence is TGTGCCAGCAGTTACTACGGACAGAATTCAGGCTACACCTTC.

CDR3 DNA sequence: TGTGCCAGCAGCGTAGAGGGCGGGGGGGTGTCAGATACGCAGTATTTT. Translation gives CASSVEGGGVSDTQYF. The rearrangement joins TRBV9 to TRBJ2-3, with 9 bases fitting TRBD2. The V segment lost 0 bases and the J segment 4 bases; nucleotides outside the gene matches: 6. The CDR3 loop spans 16 amino acids. Germline loops: CDR1 SGDLS, CDR2 YYNGEE.

This clone was seen only once. The chain joins TRBV10-1 to TRBJ1-3; tentative D call: TRBD1 (6 bases). V was pared by 4 bases and J by 1 base, with 23 bases between. The CDR3 is made up of 19 amino acids. In germline, CDR1 is WNHNN, CDR2 SYGVQD (reference sequence). As DNA, the CDR3 is TGCGCCAGCAGTGCGGGAACCGGGCCAGGGGAGGGTTCTGGAAACACCATATATTTT. Translated, it gives CASSAGTGPGEGSGNTIYF.

The chain has TRBV4-1 and TRBJ2-3; 15 bases align to TRBD2. This CDR3 is built from 18 residues. V gave up 3 bases and J gave up 0 bases; unmatched junction bases: 4. Germline V gives CDR1 MGHRA, CDR2 YSYEKL. CDR3 DNA sequence: TGCGCCAGCAGCCACGGACTAGCGGGGGGGCAGAGCACAGATACGCAGTATTTT. Its translation is CASSHGLAGGQSTDTQYF.

The chain carries TRBV27 and TRBJ2-7; D may be TRBD2 (6 bases). Germline CDR1 is MNHEY and CDR2 is SMNVEV (reference sequence). This CDR3 region has 13 residues. Trimming took 6 bases from V and 4 from J, leaving 13 bases between them. The CDR3: CASSAGSGYEQYF. The CDR3 DNA reads TGTGCCAGCAGCGCGGGGAGCGGGTACGAGCAGTACTTC.

This clone has only one observation. The V call is TRBV13, the J call TRBJ2-1, with D unclear. This CDR3 comprises 17 residues. V lost 4 bases and J 7 bases, leaving 23 bases between the germline ends. Per germline, CDR1 PRHDT and CDR2 FYEKMQ (reference sequence). CDR3 bases: TGTGCCAGCAGCTCCCGACGGGTCAACGACCCCGTAAATGAGCAGTTCTTC. Translating gives CASSSRRVNDPVNEQFF.